This T cell receptor beta chain was observed in a study of shared clonotypes between healthy human individuals. Study details: The donor pool was made up of two women and three men aged 18 to 49.

Here immunoSEQ multiplex PCR was the method, and the copy in TCRdb shows in-frame clones only, minus some. This table has 2.3 million or so clones, just over 90% appearing once. V lost 5 bases to trimming and J lost 1 base; unmatched junction nucleotides: 4. The CDR3 is 14 residues long. Germline CDR1 reads LGHNA; CDR2 reads YNFKEQ. The V and J genes are TRBV4-2 and TRBJ2-7; 8 nucleotides line up with TRBD1. This receptor was obtained from a man between 18 and 35 years old in good health. Some clones in this sample may be carry-over from other donors' samples. The sequencing sample was made of naive CD4+ T cells from PBMCs. The subset was: CD45RA+ positively selected. CDR3: CASSVGDRSYEQYF. CDR3 in DNA: TGTGCCAGCAGCGTAGGGGACAGGTCCTACGAGCAGTACTTC.